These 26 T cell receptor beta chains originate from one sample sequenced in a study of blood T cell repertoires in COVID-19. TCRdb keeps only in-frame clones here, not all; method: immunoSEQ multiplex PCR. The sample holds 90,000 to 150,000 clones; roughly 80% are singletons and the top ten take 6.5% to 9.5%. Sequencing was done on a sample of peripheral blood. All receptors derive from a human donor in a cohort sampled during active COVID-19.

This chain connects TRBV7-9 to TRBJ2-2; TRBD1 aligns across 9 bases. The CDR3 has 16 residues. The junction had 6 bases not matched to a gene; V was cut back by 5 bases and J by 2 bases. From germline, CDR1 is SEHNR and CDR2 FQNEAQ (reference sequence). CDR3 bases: TGTGCCAGCAGCCCTAAGGGACAGGGTAACACCGGGGAGCTGTTTTTT. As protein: CASSPKGQGNTGELFF. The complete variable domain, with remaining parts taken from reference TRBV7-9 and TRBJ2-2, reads DTGVSQNPRHKITKRGQNVTFRCDPISEHNRLYWYRQTLGQGPEFLTYFQNEAQLEKSRLLSDRFSAERPKGSFSTLEIQRTEQGDSAMYLCASSPKGQGNTGELFFGEGSRLTVL.

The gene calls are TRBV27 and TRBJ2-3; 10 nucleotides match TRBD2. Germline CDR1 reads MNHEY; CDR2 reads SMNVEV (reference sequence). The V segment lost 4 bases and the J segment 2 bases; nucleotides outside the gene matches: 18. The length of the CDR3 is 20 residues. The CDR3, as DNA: TGTGCCAGCAGTTCCTTCCAAGTAGCGGGAGGATATCAGGTCACAGATACGCAGTATTTT. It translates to CASSSFQVAGGYQVTDTQYF.

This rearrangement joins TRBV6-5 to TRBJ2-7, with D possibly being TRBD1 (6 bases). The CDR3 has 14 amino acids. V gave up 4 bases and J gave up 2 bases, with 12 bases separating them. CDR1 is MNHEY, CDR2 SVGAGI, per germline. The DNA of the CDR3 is TGTGCCAGCAGTTTACCAGGGGCGGCCTACGAGCAGTACTTC. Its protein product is CASSLPGAAYEQYF.

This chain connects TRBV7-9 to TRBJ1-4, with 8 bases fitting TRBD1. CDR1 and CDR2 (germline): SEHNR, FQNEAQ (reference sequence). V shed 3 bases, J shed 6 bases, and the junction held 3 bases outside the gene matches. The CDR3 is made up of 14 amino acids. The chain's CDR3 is CASSLTGDDEKLFF. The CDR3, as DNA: TGTGCCAGCAGCTTGACAGGGGATGATGAAAAACTGTTTTTT.

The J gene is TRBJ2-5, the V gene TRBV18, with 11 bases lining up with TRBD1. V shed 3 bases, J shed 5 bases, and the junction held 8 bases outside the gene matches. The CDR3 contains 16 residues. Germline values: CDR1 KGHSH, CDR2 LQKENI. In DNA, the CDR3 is TGTGCCAGCTCACCTGGACAGGGGGCGACGGAGGAGACCCAGTACTTC. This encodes CASSPGQGATEETQYF.

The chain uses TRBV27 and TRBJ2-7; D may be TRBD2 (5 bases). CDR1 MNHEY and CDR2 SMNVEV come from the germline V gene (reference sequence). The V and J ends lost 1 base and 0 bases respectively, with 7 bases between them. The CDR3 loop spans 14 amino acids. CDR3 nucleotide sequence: TGTGCCAGCAGTTTATATCGGGACTCCTACGAGCAGTACTTC. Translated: CASSLYRDSYEQYF.

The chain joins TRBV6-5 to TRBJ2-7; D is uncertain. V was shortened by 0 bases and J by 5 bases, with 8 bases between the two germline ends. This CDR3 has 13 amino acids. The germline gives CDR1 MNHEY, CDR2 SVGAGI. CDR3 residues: CASSYSGSNEQYF. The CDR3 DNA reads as TGTGCCAGCAGTTACTCGGGCAGCAACGAGCAGTACTTC.

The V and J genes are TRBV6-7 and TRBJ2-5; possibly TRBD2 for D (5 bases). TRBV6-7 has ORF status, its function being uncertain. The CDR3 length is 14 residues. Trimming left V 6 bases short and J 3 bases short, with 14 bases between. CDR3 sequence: CASRPKRAEETQYF. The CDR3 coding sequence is TGTGCCAGCAGGCCCAAGAGGGCGGAAGAGACCCAGTACTTC.

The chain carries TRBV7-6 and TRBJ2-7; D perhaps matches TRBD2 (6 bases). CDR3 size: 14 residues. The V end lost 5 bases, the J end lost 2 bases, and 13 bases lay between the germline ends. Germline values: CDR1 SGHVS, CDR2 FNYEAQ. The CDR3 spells CASSIFGRAYEQYF. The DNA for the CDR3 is TGTGCCAGCAGCATATTCGGGAGAGCCTACGAGCAGTACTTC.

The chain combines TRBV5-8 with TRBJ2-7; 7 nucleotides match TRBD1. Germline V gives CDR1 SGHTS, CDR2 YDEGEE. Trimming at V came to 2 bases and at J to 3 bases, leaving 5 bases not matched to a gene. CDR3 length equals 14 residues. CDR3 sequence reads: CASSFDRVGYEQYF. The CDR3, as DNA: TGTGCCAGCAGCTTTGACAGGGTTGGCTACGAGCAGTACTTC.

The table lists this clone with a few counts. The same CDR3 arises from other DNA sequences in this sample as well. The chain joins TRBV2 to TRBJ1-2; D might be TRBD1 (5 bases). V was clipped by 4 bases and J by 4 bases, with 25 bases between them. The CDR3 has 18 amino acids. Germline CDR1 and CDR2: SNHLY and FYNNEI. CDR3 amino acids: CASSAGYGQKVGAYGYTF. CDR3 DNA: TGTGCCAGCAGTGCCGGGTATGGACAAAAGGTTGGGGCCTATGGCTACACCTTC.

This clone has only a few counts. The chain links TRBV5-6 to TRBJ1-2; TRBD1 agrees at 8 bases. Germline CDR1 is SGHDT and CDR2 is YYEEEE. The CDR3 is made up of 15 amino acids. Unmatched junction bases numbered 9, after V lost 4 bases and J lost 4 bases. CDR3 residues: CASSPDRDEGYGYTF. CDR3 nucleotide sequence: TGTGCCAGCAGCCCGGACAGGGATGAGGGCTATGGCTACACCTTC.

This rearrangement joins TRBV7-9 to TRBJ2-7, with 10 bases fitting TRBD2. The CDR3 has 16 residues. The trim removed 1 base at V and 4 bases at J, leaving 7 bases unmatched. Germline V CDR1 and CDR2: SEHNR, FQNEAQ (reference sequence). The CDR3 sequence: CASSLVWASGGYEQYF. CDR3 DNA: TGTGCCAGCAGCTTAGTGTGGGCTAGCGGGGGTTACGAGCAGTACTTC. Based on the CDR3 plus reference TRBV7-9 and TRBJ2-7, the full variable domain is DTGVSQNPRHKITKRGQNVTFRCDPISEHNRLYWYRQTLGQGPEFLTYFQNEAQLEKSRLLSDRFSAERPKGSFSTLEIQRTEQGDSAMYLCASSLVWASGGYEQYFGPGTRLTVT.

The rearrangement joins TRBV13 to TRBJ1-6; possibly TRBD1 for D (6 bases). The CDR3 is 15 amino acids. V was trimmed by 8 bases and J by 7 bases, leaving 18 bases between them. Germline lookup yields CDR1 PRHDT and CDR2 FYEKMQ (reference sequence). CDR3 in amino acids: CASRWRGGSNSPLHF. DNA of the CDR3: TGTGCCAGCCGATGGAGGGGGGGCTCGAATTCACCCCTCCACTTT.

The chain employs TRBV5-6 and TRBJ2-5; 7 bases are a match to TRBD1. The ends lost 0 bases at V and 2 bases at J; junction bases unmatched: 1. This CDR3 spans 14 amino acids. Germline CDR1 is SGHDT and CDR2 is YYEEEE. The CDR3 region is CASSLGGQQETQYF. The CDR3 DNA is TGTGCCAGCAGCTTGGGGGGACAGCAAGAGACCCAGTACTTC.

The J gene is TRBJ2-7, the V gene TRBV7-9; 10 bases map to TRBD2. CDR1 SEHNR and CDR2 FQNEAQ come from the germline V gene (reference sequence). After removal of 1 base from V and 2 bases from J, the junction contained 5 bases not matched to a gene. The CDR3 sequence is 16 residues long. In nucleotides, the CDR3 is TGTGCCAGCAGCTTAGGGGTTGGACTAGCGGCCTACGAGCAGTACTTC. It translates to CASSLGVGLAAYEQYF.

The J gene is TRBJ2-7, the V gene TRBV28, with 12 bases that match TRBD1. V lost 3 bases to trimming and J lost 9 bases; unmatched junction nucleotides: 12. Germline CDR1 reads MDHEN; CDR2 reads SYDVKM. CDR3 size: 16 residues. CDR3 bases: TGTGCCAGCAGTTTGATGAAGCGGGACAGGGGGCCCTGGCAGTACTTC. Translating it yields CASSLMKRDRGPWQYF.

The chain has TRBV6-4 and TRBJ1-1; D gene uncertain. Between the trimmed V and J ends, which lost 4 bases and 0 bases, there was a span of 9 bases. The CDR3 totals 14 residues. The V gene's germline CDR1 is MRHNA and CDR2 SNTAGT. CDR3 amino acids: CASSVIYMNTEAFF. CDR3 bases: TGTGCCAGCAGTGTGATTTACATGAACACTGAAGCTTTCTTT.

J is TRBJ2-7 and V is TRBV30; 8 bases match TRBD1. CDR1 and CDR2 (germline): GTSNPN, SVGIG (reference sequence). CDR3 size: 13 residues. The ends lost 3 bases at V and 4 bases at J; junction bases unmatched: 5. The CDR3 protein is CAWSSGGGYEQYF. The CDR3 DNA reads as TGTGCCTGGAGCTCAGGGGGCGGGTACGAGCAGTACTTC.

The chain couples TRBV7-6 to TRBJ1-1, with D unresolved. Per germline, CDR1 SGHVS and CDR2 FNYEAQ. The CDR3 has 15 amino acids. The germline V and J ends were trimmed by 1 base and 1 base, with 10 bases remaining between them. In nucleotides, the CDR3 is TGTGCCAGCAGCTTAGAAGCTGGTGCGAACACTGAAGCTTTCTTT. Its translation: CASSLEAGANTEAFF.

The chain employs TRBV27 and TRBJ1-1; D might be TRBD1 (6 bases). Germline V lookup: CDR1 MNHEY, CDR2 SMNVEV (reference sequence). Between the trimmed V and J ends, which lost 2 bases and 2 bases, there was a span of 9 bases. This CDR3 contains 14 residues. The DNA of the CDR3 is TGTGCCAGCAGTTTAACAGGGCCCAACACTGAAGCTTTCTTT. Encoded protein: CASSLTGPNTEAFF.

The CDR3 DNA is TGCGCCAGCAGCCAAGATGAAGGGGGCTACTACGAGCAGTACTTC. Its protein is CASSQDEGGYYEQYF. The chain employs TRBV4-1 and TRBJ2-7, with 7 bases aligning to TRBD1. This CDR3 contains 15 residues. Germline CDR1 and CDR2: MGHRA and YSYEKL. J was trimmed by 3 bases and V by 0 bases; bases with no gene match: 5.

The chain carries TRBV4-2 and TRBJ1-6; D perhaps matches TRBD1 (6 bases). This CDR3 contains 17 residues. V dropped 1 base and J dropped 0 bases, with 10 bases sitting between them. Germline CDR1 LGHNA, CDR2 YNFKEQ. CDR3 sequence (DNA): TGTGCCAGCAGCCAAGTGGGGGCGAGCTCCTATAATTCACCCCTCCACTTT. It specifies CASSQVGASSYNSPLHF.

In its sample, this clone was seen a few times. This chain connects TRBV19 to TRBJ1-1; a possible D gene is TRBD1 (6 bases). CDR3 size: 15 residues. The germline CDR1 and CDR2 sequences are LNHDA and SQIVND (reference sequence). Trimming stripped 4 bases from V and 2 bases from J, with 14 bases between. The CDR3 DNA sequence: TGTGCCAGTAGTACCCCAGGGGTTGTTAACACTGAAGCTTTCTTT. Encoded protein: CASSTPGVVNTEAFF. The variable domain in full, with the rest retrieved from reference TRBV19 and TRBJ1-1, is DGGITQSPKYLFRKEGQNVTLSCEQNLNHDAMYWYRQDPGQGLRLIYYSQIVNDFQKGDIAEGYSVSREKKESFPLTVTSAQKNPTAFYLCASSTPGVVNTEAFFGQGTRLTVV.

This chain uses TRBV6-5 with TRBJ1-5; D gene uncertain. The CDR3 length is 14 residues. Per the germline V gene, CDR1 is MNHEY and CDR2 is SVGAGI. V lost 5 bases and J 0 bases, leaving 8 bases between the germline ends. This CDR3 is CASSPNYSNQPQHF. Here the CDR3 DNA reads TGTGCCAGCAGTCCTAACTATAGCAATCAGCCCCAGCATTTT.

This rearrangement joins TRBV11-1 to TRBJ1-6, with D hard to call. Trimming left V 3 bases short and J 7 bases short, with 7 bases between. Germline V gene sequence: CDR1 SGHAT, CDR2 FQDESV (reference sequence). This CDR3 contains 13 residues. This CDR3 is CASSFERNSPLHF. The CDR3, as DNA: TGTGCCAGCAGCTTCGAGAGGAATTCACCCCTCCACTTT.